This T cell receptor (beta chain) was sequenced during a study of CD8 T cells in Susac syndrome. The CDR3 has 15 residues. Germline V CDR1 and CDR2: SEHNR, FQNEAQ (reference sequence). Trimming removed 5 bases at V and 0 bases at J, with 12 bases between. With random hexamers, roughly 0.45 to 1 ug RNA was reverse transcribed. immunoSEQ multiplex PCR amplified TCR beta CDR3 across 54 Vbeta, 13 Jbeta. One entry per CDR3 protein results from TCRdb running MiXCR on the immunoSEQ multiplex PCR reads. Counted here are around 180,000 distinct CDR3 sequences, around 95% occurring once; the ten biggest clones make up 0.093%.

The sequence was obtained from a human donor with multiple sclerosis. This rearrangement joins TRBV7-9 to TRBJ2-3; D is unresolved. The sequenced sample consisted of CD4+ T cells from PBMCs. The CDR3 region is CASSPTTVSTDTQYF. CDR3 DNA: TGTGCCAGCAGCCCTACGACGGTTAGCACAGATACGCAGTATTTT.